This T cell receptor (beta chain) was sequenced for a study of CD8 T cells in Susac syndrome. An amount of RNA that ranged from roughly 0.5 to 1 ug was reverse transcribed with random hexamers. TCRdb redid the calling of the immunoSEQ multiplex PCR reads with MiXCR, one entry per CDR3 protein. Found here are approximately 140,000 distinct CDR3 sequences, roughly 95% of them singletons; the top ten hold about 0.11%. The specimen was CD4+ T cells from PBMCs. This TCR came from a human donor with multiple sclerosis.

CDR3 nucleotides: TGTGCCAGCAGTTTGGGGCAGGGTAGTCAGCCCCAGCATTTT. Protein product: CASSLGQGSQPQHF. This chain connects TRBV12-3 or TRBV12-4 to TRBJ1-5, with a possible D match to TRBD1 (5 bases). Deletions cut 3 bases from V and 6 bases from J, with 12 bases between. The CDR3 runs to 14 residues.